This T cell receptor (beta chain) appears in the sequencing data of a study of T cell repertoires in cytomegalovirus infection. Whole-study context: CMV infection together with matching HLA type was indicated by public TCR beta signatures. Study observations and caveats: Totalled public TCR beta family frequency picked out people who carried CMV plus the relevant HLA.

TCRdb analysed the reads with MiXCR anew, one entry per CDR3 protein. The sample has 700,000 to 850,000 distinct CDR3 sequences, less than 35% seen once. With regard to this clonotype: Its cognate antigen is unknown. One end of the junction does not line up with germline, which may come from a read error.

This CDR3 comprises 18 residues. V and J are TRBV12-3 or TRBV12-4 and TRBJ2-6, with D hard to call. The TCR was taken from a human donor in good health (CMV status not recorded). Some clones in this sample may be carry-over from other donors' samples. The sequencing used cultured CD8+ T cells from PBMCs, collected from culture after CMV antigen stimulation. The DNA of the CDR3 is TGTGCCAGCAGTTTTCAGGTGACGGACGAATCTGGGACCAACGTCCTGACTTTC. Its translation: CASSFQVTDESGTNVLTF.